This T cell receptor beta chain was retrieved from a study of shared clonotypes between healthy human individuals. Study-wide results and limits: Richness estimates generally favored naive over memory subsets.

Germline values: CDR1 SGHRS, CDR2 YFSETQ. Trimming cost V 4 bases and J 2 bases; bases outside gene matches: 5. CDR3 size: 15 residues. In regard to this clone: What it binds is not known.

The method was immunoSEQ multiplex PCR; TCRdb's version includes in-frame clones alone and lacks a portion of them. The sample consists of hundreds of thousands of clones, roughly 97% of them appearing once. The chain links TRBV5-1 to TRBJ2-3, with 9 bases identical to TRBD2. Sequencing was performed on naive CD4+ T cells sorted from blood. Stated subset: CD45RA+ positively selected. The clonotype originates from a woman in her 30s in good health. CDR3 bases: TGCGCCAGCAGCCGACTAGCGGATTCCACAGATACGCAGTATTTT. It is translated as CASSRLADSTDTQYF.